This T cell receptor beta chain appears in the sequencing data of a study of T cell responses to AZD1222 COVID-19 vaccine. Study summary: Second-dose recipients at about 4 or about 12 weeks were treated as one pooled group.

Assay used: immunoSEQ multiplex PCR; TCRdb lists only in-frame clones, some missing. The top ten hold approximately 5% of the sample, which has roughly 100,000 clones, 86% seen once. Trimming at V came to 0 bases and at J to 5 bases, leaving 2 bases not matched to a gene. Germline lookup yields CDR1 SGHRS and CDR2 YFSETQ. The CDR3 consists of 15 residues. This clone was counted a few times. Source: peripheral blood, taken on day 0 of AZD1222 vaccination. This sequence originates from an adult in good health. The chain recombines TRBV5-1 with TRBJ2-5; 12 bases line up with TRBD2. CDR3 region: CASSLGLAGAETQYF. The DNA for the CDR3 is TGCGCCAGCAGCTTGGGACTAGCGGGAGCGGAGACCCAGTACTTC.